Listed below are T cell receptor beta chains from one sample, sequenced in a study of blood T cell repertoires in COVID-19. Assay: immunoSEQ multiplex PCR; the TCRdb copy retains only in-frame clones and omits some. This sample yields roughly 180,000 clones, of which 70% to 85% are seen a single time; around 6.8% belongs to the top ten. The source material was peripheral blood. The receptors stem from a human donor in a cohort sampled during active COVID-19. The CDR3 runs from the conserved cysteine through the conserved F or W. D genes are given only for firm matches. Not all rows give a size; the values are once, few, many and, for expanded clones, a class.

NA	TRBV2	TRBJ1-1	13	NA	TGTGCCAGCAGCGAACAGGGATCCCCTGAAGCTTTCTTT	CASSEQGSPEAFF
NA	TRBV19	TRBJ1-2	14	NA	TGTGCCAGTAGTCCAGACCAACAGGGAAGGGGCTACACCTTC	CASSPDQQGRGYTF
NA	TRBV6-1	TRBJ1-2	15	once	TGTGCCAGCAGTGACGAGACAGTGTCTAACTATGGCTACACCTTC	CASSDETVSNYGYTF
NA	TRBV6-6	TRBJ1-5	12	NA	TGTGCCAGCAGACAGGGTATTCAGCCCCAGCATTTT	CASRQGIQPQHF
NA	TRBV27	TRBJ2-1	18	NA	TGTGCCAGCAGTTTATCCCAGGGGGGCCCTACGCTAAGGAATGAGCAGTTCTTC	CASSLSQGGPTLRNEQFF
TRBD2	TRBV14	TRBJ2-3	17	few	TGTGCCAGCAGCCAATCCCTAGCGGGGGGTTCCACAGATACGCAGTATTTT	CASSQSLAGGSTDTQYF
TRBD1	TRBV27	TRBJ1-1	17	NA	TGTGCCAGCAGTAAACTTGGGACAGGGGGCTGGAGCACTGAAGCTTTCTTT	CASSKLGTGGWSTEAFF
NA	TRBV6-5	TRBJ1-5	14	NA	TGTGCCAGCGGGGGCCGGGACGGTAATCAGCCCCAGCATTTT	CASGGRDGNQPQHF
NA	TRBV18	TRBJ1-1	14	NA	TGTGCCAGCTCACCAGGTGGAGGGAGGACTGAAGCTTTCTTT	CASSPGGGRTEAFF
NA	TRBV9	TRBJ2-2	16	NA	TGTGCCAGCAGCGGCCATCACGGAGAGGGGGCCGGGGAGCTGTTTTTT	CASSGHHGEGAGELFF
TRBD1	TRBV7-6	TRBJ1-2	17	NA	TGTGCCAGCAGTACCGGGACAGCCCTCTCCTCAGTGGCCGGCTACACCTTC	CASSTGTALSSVAGYTF
TRBD1	TRBV7-9	TRBJ2-7	14	NA	TGTGCCAGCATCTCGGACAGGGAGACCTACGAGCAGTACTTC	CASISDRETYEQYF
TRBD1	TRBV19	TRBJ1-2	14	NA	TGTGCCAGTAGTCCTTTAACAGGGGCCTATGGCTACACCTTC	CASSPLTGAYGYTF
NA	TRBV30	TRBJ1-5	14	NA	TGTGCCTGGGGGTCGTACAGTAGCAATCAGCCCCAGCATTTT	CAWGSYSSNQPQHF
NA	TRBV3-1/TRBV3-2	TRBJ2-7	16	few	TGTGCCAGCAGCCTGAATCAGGGGTACTCCTCCTACGAGCAGTACTTC	CASSLNQGYSSYEQYF
NA	TRBV28	TRBJ1-4	16	NA	TGTGCCAGCAGTTTCGAACAGGGAAAAACTAATGAAAAACTGTTTTTT	CASSFEQGKTNEKLFF
NA	TRBV7-2	TRBJ2-7	17	NA	TGTGCCAGCAGCTTAAGGGAGGACAGGCCAGCCTCCTACGAGCAGTACTTC	CASSLREDRPASYEQYF
TRBD1	TRBV3-1/TRBV3-2	TRBJ1-2	13	NA	TGTGCCACCCGCCGGACAGGGAGCAATGGCTACACCTTC	CATRRTGSNGYTF
NA	TRBV30	TRBJ1-2	12	NA	TGTGCCTGGAGTACGACAGAGCATGGCTACACCTTC	CAWSTTEHGYTF
TRBD2	TRBV11-2	TRBJ2-5	15	NA	TGTGCCAGCAGCTTAGGCCCCGGGACTAGCGCTACCCAGTACTTC	CASSLGPGTSATQYF
TRBD1	TRBV3-1/TRBV3-2	TRBJ1-1	16	NA	TGTGCCAGCAGCCAAGCTTTGACAGGGGTGAACACTGAAGCTTTCTTT	CASSQALTGVNTEAFF
NA	TRBV30	TRBJ1-2	16	NA	TGTGCCTGGGGGAGCCTACAGGGTTGGTATAACTATGGCTACACCTTC	CAWGSLQGWYNYGYTF
NA	TRBV3-1/TRBV3-2	TRBJ1-2	14	NA	TGTGCCAGCAGCTCCCAGACAGCGATCTATGGCTACACCTTC	CASSSQTAIYGYTF
NA	TRBV14	TRBJ1-2	18	NA	TGTGCCAGCAGCCATCATTCGGGGACTCGCCTTTTTAACTATGGCTACACCTTC	CASSHHSGTRLFNYGYTF
NA	TRBV3-1/TRBV3-2	TRBJ2-3	14	NA	TGTGCCAGCAGCCTACTAGGAAGCACAGATACGCAGTATTTT	CASSLLGSTDTQYF
TRBD1	TRBV6-5	TRBJ1-2	15	NA	TGTGCCAGCAGTTCCTTGATGGAGGGGGCCGGTGGCTACACCTTC	CASSSLMEGAGGYTF
TRBD1	TRBV15	TRBJ2-1	12	NA	TGTGCCACGGGGGACAGCTACAATGAGCAGTTCTTC	CATGDSYNEQFF
NA	TRBV9	TRBJ2-2	15	NA	TGTGCCAGCAGCGACCGGGTCGCAAACACCGGGGAGCTGTTTTTT	CASSDRVANTGELFF
NA	TRBV13	TRBJ2-4	14	NA	TGTGCCAGCAGCTTATGGGAGGCCAAAAACATTCAGTACTTC	CASSLWEAKNIQYF
NA	TRBV13	TRBJ1-6	12	once	TGTGCCAGCAACGCGCGCAATTCACCCCTCCACTTT	CASNARNSPLHF
NA	TRBV13	TRBJ1-1	16	NA	TGTGCCAGCAGCCCCCGGGGGACGGTAATGAACACTGAAGCTTTCTTT	CASSPRGTVMNTEAFF
TRBD2	TRBV9	TRBJ2-3	18	NA	TGTGCCAGCAGCGTAGAAGTCCTAGCGGGGGGCACTCGGGATACGCAGTATTTT	CASSVEVLAGGTRDTQYF
TRBD1	TRBV6-5	TRBJ1-2	14	NA	TGTGCCAGCAGTCCCGCGGACAGGACCTATGGCTACACCTTC	CASSPADRTYGYTF
NA	TRBV6-5	TRBJ1-2	12	NA	TGTGCCAGCAGTTTGTCGGGCTATGGCTACACCTTC	CASSLSGYGYTF
TRBD1	TRBV5-1	TRBJ1-1	18	NA	TGCGCCAGCAGCTCCGCATTCAGGGGGCGGTCGAGTGACACTGAAGCTTTCTTT	CASSSAFRGRSSDTEAFF
TRBD1	TRBV12-5	TRBJ2-2	17	few	TGTGCTAGTAGGATTGGACAGGGGGTCAGGAATCCCGGGGAGCTGTTTTTT	CASRIGQGVRNPGELFF
NA	TRBV7-2	TRBJ2-7	13	NA	TGTGCCAGCAGCTTAAGAGTGGTCTACGAGCAGTACTTC	CASSLRVVYEQYF
TRBD1	TRBV12-3/TRBV12-4	TRBJ1-1	12	NA	TGTGCCAGCAATACAGGGGGCACTGAAGCTTTCTTT	CASNTGGTEAFF
NA	TRBV29-1	TRBJ1-2	12	NA	TGCAGCGCTTACGCGGCTAACTATGGCTACACCTTC	CSAYAANYGYTF
TRBD2	TRBV6-1	TRBJ2-3	16	once	TGTGCCAGCAGTGAGATAGCGGGGGGAAGGACAGATACGCAGTATTTT	CASSEIAGGRTDTQYF
NA	TRBV19	TRBJ2-3	13	few	TGTGCCAGTAGTAGCCCTACGTTTGGTGGGCAGTATTTT	CASSSPTFGGQYF
NA	TRBV19	TRBJ1-1	15	NA	TGTGCCAGTAGTAGAGGACGGGAGCCGAACACTGAAGCTTTCTTT	CASSRGREPNTEAFF
TRBD1	TRBV2	TRBJ2-7	14	NA	TGTGCCAGCAAAGAGGGACAGGCGTTGGGTAAGCAGTACTTC	CASKEGQALGKQYF
NA	TRBV2	TRBJ2-7	15	NA	TGTGCCAGCGTAAGACTGGCGGGGAGCTCCTACGAGCAGTACTTC	CASVRLAGSSYEQYF
NA	TRBV3-1/TRBV3-2	TRBJ2-7	16	NA	TGTGCCAGCAGCCAGGATCCAGGTGAGGGATCCTACGAGCAGTACTTC	CASSQDPGEGSYEQYF
NA	TRBV18	TRBJ1-1	13	NA	TGTGCCAGCTCACCAATCTCCAACACTGAAGCTTTCTTT	CASSPISNTEAFF
NA	TRBV11-3	TRBJ1-1	13	NA	TGTGCCAGCAGCTTAACAGGGACCACTGAAGCTTTCTTT	CASSLTGTTEAFF
TRBD1	TRBV6-5	TRBJ2-2	15	NA	TGTGCCAGCAGCCTACAGGGGGTGGGCACCGGGGAGCTGTTTTTT	CASSLQGVGTGELFF
NA	TRBV19	TRBJ2-1	15	NA	TGTGCCAGTAGTAGACTGGGGGGCTCCTACAATGAGCAGTTCTTC	CASSRLGGSYNEQFF
TRBD1	TRBV3-1/TRBV3-2	TRBJ1-2	15	NA	TGTGCCAGCAGCCAAAAAGCGACAGGGGACTATGGCTACACCTTC	CASSQKATGDYGYTF
NA	TRBV11-2	TRBJ2-7	15	NA	TGTGCCAGCAGCTTAGAAGCAGGAACTGCCTACGAGCAGTACTTC	CASSLEAGTAYEQYF
TRBD2	TRBV6-5	TRBJ2-1	15	NA	TGTGCCAGCGGGCTTAGCGGGGGCCTTCTCAATGAGCAGTTCTTC	CASGLSGGLLNEQFF
NA	TRBV7-2	TRBJ2-3	16	NA	TGTGCCAGCAGCTTAGGCTGGGACTTAAACACAGATACGCAGTATTTT	CASSLGWDLNTDTQYF
NA	TRBV19	TRBJ2-7	13	NA	TGTGCCAGTAGTTACAGGGTAAACTACGAGCAGTACTTC	CASSYRVNYEQYF
NA	TRBV19	TRBJ1-2	11	NA	TGTGCCAGTAAGGAGAATTATGGCTACACCTTC	CASKENYGYTF
TRBD2	TRBV9	TRBJ2-1	18	NA	TGTGCCAGCAGCGTAGGCCTAGCGGGGGCGTTACCCTACAATGAGCAGTTCTTC	CASSVGLAGALPYNEQFF
NA	TRBV6-2/TRBV6-3	TRBJ1-2	13	NA	TGTGCCAGCAGTTATGGACAGATCTATGGCTACACCTTC	CASSYGQIYGYTF
TRBD1	TRBV5-1	TRBJ1-6	15	NA	TGCGCCAGCAGCTTGGACAGGGGTGGGAACTCACCCCTCCACTTT	CASSLDRGGNSPLHF
NA	TRBV29-1	TRBJ2-2	14	NA	TGCAGCGCTAGGGGCGAGCGCGACACCGGGGAGCTGTTTTTT	CSARGERDTGELFF
NA	TRBV4-2	TRBJ1-6	15	NA	TGTGCCAGCAGCCAGACCGGGAGCGTGGGTTCACCCCTCCACTTT	CASSQTGSVGSPLHF